The source of this TCR beta chain is a study of control samples from healthy donors and cancer patients. Method: immunoSEQ multiplex PCR; TCRdb's copy keeps in-frame clones and lacks some. The sample has around 110,000 clones, around 87% seen once; the top ten hold approximately 1%. Germline assignment: CDR1 MNHEY and CDR2 SMNVEV (reference sequence). Trimming stripped 5 bases from V and 7 bases from J, with 21 bases between. There are 17 residues in the CDR3. Sequenced material: PBMCs. The chain uses TRBV27 and TRBJ1-6; perhaps TRBD1 as D (6 bases). This clonotype was obtained from a woman between 50 and 59 years old with colorectal cancer. The CDR3 DNA follows: TGTGCCAGCAGTCCCACCCCGGACAGCACGGGCAATTCACCCCTCCACTTT. It yields the protein CASSPTPDSTGNSPLHF.